This T cell receptor (beta chain) derives from a study of blood T cell repertoires in COVID-19. The overall study: There were acute and convalescent COVID-19 samples, and they came from the United States, Italy and Spain. The analysed material was cDNA or gDNA that came from T cells, B-cell-depleted T cells, or PBMCs.

The ends lost 10 bases at V and 3 bases at J; junction bases unmatched: 8. CDR1 ENHRY and CDR2 SYGVKD come from the germline V gene. This CDR3 has 15 amino acids. How the authors handled the data: Nucleated cell number was recorded as an estimate derived from reference gene primer amplification. The repertoire was sequenced with immunoSEQ multiplex PCR; TCRdb's copy has only in-frame clones and lacks some. For V, J and clone size, that table is used; D and trimming come from the DNA. The table includes under 200,000 clones, more than 70% detected once. Sample: peripheral blood. The receptor comes from a man aged 35 to 55 with active or convalescent COVID-19. The V gene is TRBV10-3, the J gene TRBJ1-4, with 10 positions matching TRBD1. Written as DNA, the CDR3 is TGTGCCAGGGCCGGGACAGGGGTACCTAATGAAAAACTGTTTTTT. Residues: CARAGTGVPNEKLFF.